Shown below are 7 T cell receptor beta chains from a single sample sequenced in a study of beta chain features in type 1 diabetes. Of the isolated RNA, all was reverse transcribed, and so the sequenced material was expressed TCRB transcripts. Sequencing was performed with immunoSEQ multiplex PCR; in TCRdb, only in-frame clones are kept and a portion is missing. The sample consists of about 900,000 clones, about a sixth of them appearing once. Sample: naive CD4+ T cells from blood. Source of these receptors: a woman under 30 in good health.

This clone came up a few times. The chain employs TRBV6-1 and TRBJ2-1; unclear D gene. Germline values: CDR1 MNHNS, CDR2 SASEGT. Trimming took 5 bases from V and 13 from J, leaving 15 bases between them. The CDR3 spans 12 residues. The CDR3 region is CASSTFHRVQFF. CDR3 DNA sequence: TGTGCCAGCAGTACTTTTCATAGGGTTCAGTTCTTC.

This clone was seen more than once but under ten times. This chain connects TRBV18 to TRBJ2-7; no firm D call. Germline assignment: CDR1 KGHSH and CDR2 LQKENI. The CDR3 is 12 residues long. The ends were cut back, 2 bases at V and 5 bases at J, with 7 bases in the middle. The CDR3 protein is CASSPSENEQYF. In nucleotides, the CDR3 is TGTGCCAGCTCACCATCGGAGAACGAGCAGTACTTC. Supplemented by reference TRBV18 and TRBJ2-7, the full variable domain reads NAGVMQNPRHLVRRRGQEARLRCSPMKGHSHVYWYRQLPEEGLKFMVYLQKENIIDESGMPKERFSAEFPKEGPSILRIQQVVRGDSAAYFCASSPSENEQYFGPGTRLTVT.

In this sample, this clone turned up once. This rearrangement joins TRBV7-9 to TRBJ1-2; 7 nucleotides agree with TRBD1. V shed 1 base and J 7 bases; nucleotides not matched to a gene: 12. The CDR3 has 16 amino acids. Per the germline V gene, CDR1 is SEHNR and CDR2 is FQNEAQ (reference sequence). CDR3 bases: TGTGCCAGCAGCTTAGTATGGAGGGGGCGATCTAGTGGCTACACCTTC. As protein: CASSLVWRGRSSGYTF.

Turning to this clone: The junction departs from the called germline gene at one end, perhaps through a read error. The V and J genes are TRBV7-7 and TRBJ2-5, with 7 nucleotides matching TRBD1. Germline assignment: CDR1 SSHAT and CDR2 FNYEAQ (reference sequence). The CDR3 length is 15 residues. The CDR3 region is CASSTTGVGQETQYF. DNA of the CDR3: TGTGCTAGCAGCACAACAGGGGTGGGTCAAGAGACCCAGTACTTC.

This clone has only a few counts. This rearrangement joins TRBV27 to TRBJ2-3; D might be TRBD1 (6 bases). The CDR3 has 15 residues. CDR1 is MNHEY, CDR2 SMNVEV, per germline (reference sequence). V was pared by 6 bases and J by 2 bases, with 15 bases between. CDR3 residues: CASSRKTGTTDTQYF. CDR3 coding DNA: TGTGCCAGCAGCCGGAAAACAGGGACCACAGATACGCAGTATTTT.

The chain is built from TRBV28 and TRBJ2-7, with 8 bases fitting TRBD1. From germline, CDR1 is MDHEN and CDR2 SYDVKM. The V segment lost 4 bases and the J segment 0 bases; nucleotides outside the gene matches: 8. The CDR3 is 16 amino acids. This CDR3 is CASSSDRVWASYEQYF. As DNA, the CDR3 is TGTGCCAGCAGTTCGGACAGGGTGTGGGCCTCCTACGAGCAGTACTTC.

The sample holds a few counts of this clone. This chain uses TRBV4-2 with TRBJ2-2, with TRBD2 as a possible D gene (6 bases). The V and J ends lost 1 base and 3 bases respectively, with 18 bases between them. Per the germline V gene, CDR1 is LGHNA and CDR2 is YNFKEQ. The CDR3 loop spans 18 amino acids. The CDR3 is CASSQAVRGSPDTGELFF. In DNA form, the CDR3 reads TGTGCCAGCAGCCAAGCAGTTCGGGGGAGCCCTGACACCGGGGAGCTGTTTTTT.